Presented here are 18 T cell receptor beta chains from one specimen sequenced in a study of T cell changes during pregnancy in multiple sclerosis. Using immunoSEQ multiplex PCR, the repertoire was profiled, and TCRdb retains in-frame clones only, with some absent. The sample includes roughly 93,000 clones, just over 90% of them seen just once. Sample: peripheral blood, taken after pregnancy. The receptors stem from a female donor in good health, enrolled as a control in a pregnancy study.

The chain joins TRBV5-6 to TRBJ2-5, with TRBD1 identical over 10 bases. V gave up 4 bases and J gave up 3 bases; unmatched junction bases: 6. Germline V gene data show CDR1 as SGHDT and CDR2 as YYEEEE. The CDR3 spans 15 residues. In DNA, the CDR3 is TGTGCCAGCAGCATTGGACAGGGGGGGAAAGAGACCCAGTACTTC. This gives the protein CASSIGQGGKETQYF. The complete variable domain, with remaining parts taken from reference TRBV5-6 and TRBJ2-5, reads DAGVTQSPTHLIKTRGQQVTLRCSPKSGHDTVSWYQQALGQGPQFIFQYYEEEERQRGNFPDRFSGHQFPNYSSELNVNALLLGDSALYLCASSIGQGGKETQYFGPGTRLLVL.

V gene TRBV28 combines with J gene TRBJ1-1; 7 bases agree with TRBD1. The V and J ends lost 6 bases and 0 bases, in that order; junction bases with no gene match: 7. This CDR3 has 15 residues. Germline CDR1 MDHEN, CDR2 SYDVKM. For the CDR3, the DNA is TGTGCCAGCAGCCCTGGCGGACAGGTGAACACTGAAGCTTTCTTT. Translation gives CASSPGGQVNTEAFF. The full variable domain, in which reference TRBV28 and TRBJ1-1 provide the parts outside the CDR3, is DVKVTQSSRYLVKRTGEKVFLECVQDMDHENMFWYRQDPGLGLRLIYFSYDVKMKEKGDIPEGYSVSREKKERFSLILESASTNQTSMYLCASSPGGQVNTEAFFGQGTRLTVV.

The CDR3 region is CASGGTSNTGELFF. In DNA, the CDR3 is TGTGCCAGTGGGGGGACGTCGAACACCGGGGAGCTGTTTTTT. This chain joins TRBV19 and TRBJ2-2, with D possibly being TRBD2 (6 bases). V shed 8 bases and J shed 0 bases, with 10 bases lying between them. The CDR3 spans 14 residues. Germline CDR1 LNHDA, CDR2 SQIVND (reference sequence).

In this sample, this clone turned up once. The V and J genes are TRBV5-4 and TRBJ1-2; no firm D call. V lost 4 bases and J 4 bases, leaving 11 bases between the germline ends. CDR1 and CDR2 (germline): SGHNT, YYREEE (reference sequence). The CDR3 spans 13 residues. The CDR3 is CASSAGSSYGYTF. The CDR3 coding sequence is TGTGCCAGCAGCGCGGGGAGCAGCTATGGCTACACCTTC. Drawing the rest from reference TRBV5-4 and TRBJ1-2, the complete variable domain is ETGVTQSPTHLIKTRGQQVTLRCSSQSGHNTVSWYQQALGQGPQFIFQYYREEENGRGNFPPRFSGLQFPNYSSELNVNALELDDSALYLCASSAGSSYGYTFGSGTRLTVV.

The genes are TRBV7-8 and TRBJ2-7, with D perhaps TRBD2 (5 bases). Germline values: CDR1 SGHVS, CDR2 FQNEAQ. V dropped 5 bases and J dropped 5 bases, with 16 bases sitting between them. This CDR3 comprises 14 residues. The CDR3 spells CASSPGRGIDEQYF. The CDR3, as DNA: TGTGCCAGCAGCCCAGGCAGAGGGATCGACGAGCAGTACTTC.

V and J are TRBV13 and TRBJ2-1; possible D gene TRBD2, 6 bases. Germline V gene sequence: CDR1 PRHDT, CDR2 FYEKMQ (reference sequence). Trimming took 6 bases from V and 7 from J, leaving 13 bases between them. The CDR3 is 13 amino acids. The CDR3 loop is CASSEGSGNEQFF. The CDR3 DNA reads TGTGCCAGCAGTGAGGGTAGCGGAAATGAGCAGTTCTTC.

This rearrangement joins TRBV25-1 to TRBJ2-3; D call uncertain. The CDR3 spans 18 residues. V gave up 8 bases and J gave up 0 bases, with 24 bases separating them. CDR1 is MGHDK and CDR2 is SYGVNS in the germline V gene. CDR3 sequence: CASLGQPFELTSTDTQYF. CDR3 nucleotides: TGTGCCAGCTTGGGCCAACCATTTGAACTTACTAGCACAGATACGCAGTATTTT.

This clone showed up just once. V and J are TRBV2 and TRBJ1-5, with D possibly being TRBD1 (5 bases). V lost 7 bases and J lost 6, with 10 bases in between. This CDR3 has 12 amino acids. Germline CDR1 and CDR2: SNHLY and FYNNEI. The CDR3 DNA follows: TGTGCCAGCACCGATCAGGGTCAGCCCCAGCATTTT. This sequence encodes CASTDQGQPQHF.

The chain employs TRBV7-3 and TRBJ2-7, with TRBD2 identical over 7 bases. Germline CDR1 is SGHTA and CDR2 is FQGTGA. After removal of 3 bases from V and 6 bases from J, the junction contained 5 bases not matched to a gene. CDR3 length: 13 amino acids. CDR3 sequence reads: CASSLITGGEQYF. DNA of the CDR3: TGTGCCAGCAGCTTGATTACGGGAGGCGAGCAGTACTTC. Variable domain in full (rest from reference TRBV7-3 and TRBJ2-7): GAGVSQTPSNKVTEKGKYVELRCDPISGHTALYWYRQSLGQGPEFLIYFQGTGAADDSGLPNDRFFAVRPEGSVSTLKIQRTERGDSAVYLCASSLITGGEQYFGPGTRLTVT.

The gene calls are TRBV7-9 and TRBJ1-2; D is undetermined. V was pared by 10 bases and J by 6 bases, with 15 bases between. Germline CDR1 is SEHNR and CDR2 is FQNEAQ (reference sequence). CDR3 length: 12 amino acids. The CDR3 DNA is TGTGCCACCGGGCGGGGTGCTCATGGCTACACCTTC. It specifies CATGRGAHGYTF.

The CDR3 nucleotides read TGTGCCAGCAGTGAAGCCGGGAGAGGACTAGATACGCAGTATTTT. Translating gives CASSEAGRGLDTQYF. The chain couples TRBV6-1 to TRBJ2-3; D is perhaps TRBD2 (6 bases). Germline assignment: CDR1 MNHNS and CDR2 SASEGT. The length of the CDR3 is 15 residues. Trimming took off 0 bases at V and 5 bases at J, with 12 bases between the two ends.

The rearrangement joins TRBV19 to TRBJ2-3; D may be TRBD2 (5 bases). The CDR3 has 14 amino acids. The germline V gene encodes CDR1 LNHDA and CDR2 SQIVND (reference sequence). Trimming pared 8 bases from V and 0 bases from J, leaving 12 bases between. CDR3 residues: CASSVALSTDTQYF. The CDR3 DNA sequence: TGTGCCAGTTCCGTAGCGTTAAGCACAGATACGCAGTATTTT.

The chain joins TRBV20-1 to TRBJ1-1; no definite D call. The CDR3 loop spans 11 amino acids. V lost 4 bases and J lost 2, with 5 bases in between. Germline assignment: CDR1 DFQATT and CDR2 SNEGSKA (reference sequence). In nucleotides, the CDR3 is TGCAGTGCTACCATTAACACTGAAGCTTTCTTT. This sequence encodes CSATINTEAFF.

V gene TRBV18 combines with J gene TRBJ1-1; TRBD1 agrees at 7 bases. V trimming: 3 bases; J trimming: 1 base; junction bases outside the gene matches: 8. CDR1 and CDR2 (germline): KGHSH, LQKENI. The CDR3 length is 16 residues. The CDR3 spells CASSPLPGQKNTEAFF. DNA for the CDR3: TGTGCCAGCTCACCCCTTCCGGGACAGAAGAACACTGAAGCTTTCTTT. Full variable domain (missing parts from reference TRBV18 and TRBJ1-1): NAGVMQNPRHLVRRRGQEARLRCSPMKGHSHVYWYRQLPEEGLKFMVYLQKENIIDESGMPKERFSAEFPKEGPSILRIQQVVRGDSAAYFCASSPLPGQKNTEAFFGQGTRLTVV.

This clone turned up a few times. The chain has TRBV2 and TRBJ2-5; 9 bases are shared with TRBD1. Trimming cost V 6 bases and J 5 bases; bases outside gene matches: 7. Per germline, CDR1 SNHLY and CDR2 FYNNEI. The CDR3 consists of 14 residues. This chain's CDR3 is CASSPGQGGETQYF. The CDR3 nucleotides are TGTGCCAGCAGCCCGGGACAGGGAGGTGAGACCCAGTACTTC.

CDR3: CASSRGGVNTEAFF. In nucleotides, the CDR3 is TGTGCCAGCAGTCGAGGGGGGGTGAACACTGAAGCTTTCTTT. The V and J genes are TRBV6-5 and TRBJ1-1; D perhaps matches TRBD1 (6 bases). V was clipped by 5 bases and J by 0 bases, with 10 bases between them. Per germline, CDR1 MNHEY and CDR2 SVGAGI. This CDR3 is built from 14 residues.

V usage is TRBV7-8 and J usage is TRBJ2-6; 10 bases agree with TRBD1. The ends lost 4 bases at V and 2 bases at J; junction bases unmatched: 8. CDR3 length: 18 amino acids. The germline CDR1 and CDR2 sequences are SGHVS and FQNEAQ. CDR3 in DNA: TGTGCCAGCAGCTATCTGTTGGGACAGGGGACTGGGGCCAACGTCCTGACTTTC. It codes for CASSYLLGQGTGANVLTF.

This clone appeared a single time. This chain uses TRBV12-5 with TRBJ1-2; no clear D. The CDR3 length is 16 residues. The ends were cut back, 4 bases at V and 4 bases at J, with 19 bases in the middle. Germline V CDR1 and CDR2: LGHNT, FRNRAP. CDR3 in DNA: TGTGCTAGTGGTTCCGGTGAGAGGGTATTTGGCTATGGCTACACCTTC. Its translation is CASGSGERVFGYGYTF.